Listed below are T cell receptor beta chains from one sample, sequenced in a study of cytomegalovirus exposure and HLA in healthy donors. Only in-frame clones appear in the TCRdb table, and some are missing; sequencing was by immunoSEQ multiplex PCR. Of 150,000 to 200,000 clones in the sample, just under 85% were seen once. The sample taken for sequencing was PBMCs. These receptors were collected from a girl under 18 in good health and CMV-seropositive. CDR3s include the opening cysteine and the closing phenylalanine or tryptophan. Fields, in order: V gene, J gene, D gene, clone size, CDR3 DNA, CDR3 protein. D genes are given only for firm matches. A row's size may be missing; if present it is once, few, many or a size class.

>TRBV11-2|TRBJ1-4|TRBD1|.
TGTGCCAGCAGCAGACAGGGGGCTGCTAATGAAAAACTGTTTTTT
CASSRQGAANEKLFF
>TRBV9|TRBJ1-3|.|few
TGTGCCAGCAGCGTAGATCATGGAAACACCATATATTTT
CASSVDHGNTIYF
>TRBV7-9|TRBJ1-3|.|.
TGTGCCAGCAGCTCACCATCCGGGAGCGGGTACACCATATATTTT
CASSSPSGSGYTIYF
>TRBV10-3|TRBJ2-3|TRBD1|.
TGTGCCATCAGTGTCGACAGGGGAGGCACAGATACGCAGTATTTT
CAISVDRGGTDTQYF
>TRBV10-2|TRBJ2-2|TRBD1|few
TGCGCCAGCAGTGACTCGGAACAGGGGGTGACCGGGGAGCTGTTTTTT
CASSDSEQGVTGELFF
>TRBV7-3|TRBJ2-3|TRBD1|.
TGTGCCAGCAGCAAAAGCCCGACAGGGGGCGGAGTAGATACGCAGTATTTT
CASSKSPTGGGVDTQYF
>TRBV7-2|TRBJ2-5|.|.
TGTGCCAGCAGCTTAGAAAGGGGCCAAGAGACCCAGTACTTC
CASSLERGQETQYF
>TRBV19|TRBJ2-3|TRBD1|once
TGTGCCAGTAGTGAGGGGGACAGGGCGTTACATACGCAGTATTTT
CASSEGDRALHTQYF
>TRBV6-5|TRBJ1-2|.|.
TGTGCCAGCCGGCAGGCGGGCTATGGCTACACCTTC
CASRQAGYGYTF
>TRBV2|TRBJ2-4|TRBD1|.
TGTGCCAGCAGTTACCCCGTGGGACAGGGGAAAAACATTCAGTACTTC
CASSYPVGQGKNIQYF